This TCR beta chain was observed in a study of breast tumors, draining lymph nodes, adjacent tissues. A note on this clonotype: This may arise from a read error, as a much more abundant clone is one base away.

V was trimmed by 5 bases and J by 2 bases, leaving 18 bases between them. The CDR3 is 15 residues long. Germline V gene lookup returns CDR1 DFQATT and CDR2 SNEGSKA (reference sequence). Axillary draining lymph nodes of breast cancer patients supplied the node samples. TCRdb reprocessed the multiplex PCR reads via MiXCR and lists one record per CDR3 protein. The data show approximately 200,000 distinct CDR3 sequences, about 32% seen once. The chain employs TRBV20-1 and TRBJ2-5; D assignment may be TRBD1 or TRBD2 (5 bases each). The clonotype was recovered from a female donor with breast cancer. Some clones in this sample may be carry-over from other donors' samples. The specimen was axillary lymph node tissue. CDR3 nucleotide sequence: TGCAGTGCTCTTCTACTAGGGGCGTTACAAGAGACCCAGTACTTC. Translated: CSALLLGALQETQYF.